One and the same sample provided the 23 T cell receptor beta chains below, sequenced in a study of blood T cell repertoires in COVID-19. Clones were sequenced by immunoSEQ multiplex PCR, and TCRdb holds only the in-frame ones, with some missing. The sample includes about 100,000 clones, roughly nine tenths of them seen just once. Source material: peripheral blood. These receptors all come from a man aged 35-49 years with active or convalescent COVID-19.

The chain couples TRBV27 to TRBJ2-7, with D unclear. Germline loops: CDR1 MNHEY, CDR2 SMNVEV (reference sequence). V was clipped by 3 bases and J by 2 bases, with 8 bases between them. The CDR3 loop spans 13 amino acids. The CDR3 protein is CASSFTPTYEQYF. The CDR3 coding sequence is TGTGCCAGCAGTTTCACTCCTACCTACGAGCAGTACTTC.

This chain links TRBV5-4 with TRBJ2-1; 15 nucleotides align to TRBD2. Looked up from germline, CDR1 is SGHNT and CDR2 is YYREEE (reference sequence). J was trimmed by 5 bases and V by 5 bases; bases with no gene match: 5. This CDR3 is 16 amino acids long. CDR3 region: CASRSGLAGGNNEQFF. The CDR3 region has the DNA TGTGCCAGCAGATCAGGACTAGCGGGAGGGAACAATGAGCAGTTCTTC.

This clone was picked up one time. V usage is TRBV6-1 and J usage is TRBJ1-4; 9 nucleotides line up with TRBD1. Germline lookup yields CDR1 MNHNS and CDR2 SASEGT. V lost 5 bases to trimming and J lost 7 bases; unmatched junction nucleotides: 5. The CDR3 covers 14 residues. CDR3 sequence (DNA): TGTGCCAGCAGTTGGGACAGGGCCGCTGAAAAACTGTTTTTT. Translation gives CASSWDRAAEKLFF.

This chain links TRBV28 with TRBJ1-2, with 7 bases aligning to TRBD1. Germline V CDR1 and CDR2: MDHEN, SYDVKM. With 6 bases clipped from V and 5 bases from J, the junction kept 15 bases outside the gene matches. The length of the CDR3 is 16 residues. For the CDR3, the DNA is TGTGCCAGCAGCCGACGGGACAGTTTCTATTATTATGGCTACACCTTC. As protein: CASSRRDSFYYYGYTF.

The chain joins TRBV7-8 to TRBJ2-1, with no clear D. V was clipped by 1 base and J by 9 bases, with 10 bases between them. The V gene's germline CDR1 is SGHVS and CDR2 FQNEAQ. The CDR3 has 13 residues. CDR3 DNA: TGTGCCAGCAGCTTAGGACACTTAAGTGAGCAGTTCTTC. Protein: CASSLGHLSEQFF.

V usage is TRBV7-9 and J usage is TRBJ2-1; the D is unclear. The CDR3 consists of 15 residues. The ends were cut back, 3 bases at V and 2 bases at J, with 11 bases in the middle. The germline CDR1 and CDR2 sequences are SEHNR and FQNEAQ (reference sequence). CDR3 sequence (DNA): TGTGCCAGCAGCTTCAGCGCGCCCACCTACAATGAGCAGTTCTTC. Its translation is CASSFSAPTYNEQFF. The complete variable domain, with remaining parts taken from reference TRBV7-9 and TRBJ2-1, reads DTGVSQNPRHKITKRGQNVTFRCDPISEHNRLYWYRQTLGQGPEFLTYFQNEAQLEKSRLLSDRFSAERPKGSFSTLEIQRTEQGDSAMYLCASSFSAPTYNEQFFGPGTRLTVL.

The rearrangement uses TRBV5-6 and TRBJ1-2; D gene unclear. Trimming took off 6 bases at V and 8 bases at J, with 11 bases between the two ends. From germline, CDR1 is SGHDT and CDR2 YYEEEE. The CDR3 runs 11 residues. CDR3 region: CASTYGVGYTF. The DNA for the CDR3 is TGTGCCAGCACCTACGGGGTGGGCTACACCTTC.

This rearrangement joins TRBV7-9 to TRBJ2-1; unclear D gene. CDR3 length equals 14 residues. The V end was cut by 1 base, the J end by 4 bases, with 8 bases between. Germline assignment: CDR1 SEHNR and CDR2 FQNEAQ (reference sequence). The CDR3 protein is CASSLDGSYNEQFF. CDR3 coding DNA: TGTGCCAGCAGCTTAGACGGGTCTTACAATGAGCAGTTCTTC.

The genes are TRBV27 and TRBJ1-2, with TRBD1 matching 7 bases. In germline, CDR1 is MNHEY, CDR2 SMNVEV (reference sequence). The CDR3 is 15 amino acids. V lost 1 base, J lost 4 bases, and 6 bases stayed unmatched. The CDR3 bases are TGTGCCAGCAGTTTATTAATAGGGGGCGCCTATGGCTACACCTTC. Amino acids: CASSLLIGGAYGYTF.

The count of this clone is one. The V call is TRBV5-1, the J call TRBJ1-1, with unresolved D. Per the germline V gene, CDR1 is SGHRS and CDR2 is YFSETQ. V was shortened by 1 base and J by 5 bases, with 12 bases between the two germline ends. The CDR3 loop spans 14 amino acids. The CDR3 is CASSLPLTGTEAFF. Written as DNA, the CDR3 is TGCGCCAGCAGCTTGCCGTTGACGGGAACTGAAGCTTTCTTT.

This rearrangement joins TRBV28 to TRBJ1-5, with 8 bases lining up with TRBD1. The junction had 8 bases not matched to a gene; V was cut back by 10 bases and J by 6 bases. Germline assignment: CDR1 MDHEN and CDR2 SYDVKM. The CDR3 length is 13 residues. CDR3 in DNA: TGTGCCACCAGACAGGGGTCCCCTCAGCCCCAGCATTTT. It is translated as CATRQGSPQPQHF. Filled out from reference TRBV28 and TRBJ1-5, the complete variable domain reads DVKVTQSSRYLVKRTGEKVFLECVQDMDHENMFWYRQDPGLGLRLIYFSYDVKMKEKGDIPEGYSVSREKKERFSLILESASTNQTSMYLCATRQGSPQPQHFGDGTRLSIL.

The V gene is TRBV18, the J gene TRBJ2-4; 14 nucleotides line up with TRBD2. Germline V gene data show CDR1 as KGHSH and CDR2 as LQKENI. With 2 bases clipped from V and 8 bases from J, the junction kept 2 bases outside the gene matches. The CDR3 has 15 amino acids. CDR3 coding DNA: TGTGCCAGCTCACCAGGGACTAGCGGGAGTTACATTCAGTACTTC. It is translated as CASSPGTSGSYIQYF.

This chain joins TRBV30 and TRBJ2-2, with TRBD1 matching over 7 bases. CDR3 size: 14 residues. Germline V gives CDR1 GTSNPN, CDR2 SVGIG (reference sequence). The V segment lost 3 bases and the J segment 6 bases; nucleotides outside the gene matches: 7. In DNA, the CDR3 is TGTGCCTGGAGGGGGACAGCGTCCGCCGGGGAGCTGTTTTTT. It yields the protein CAWRGTASAGELFF.

CDR3 in amino acids: CASSSTRNGRSYEQYF. The CDR3 DNA follows: TGTGCCAGCAGTTCTACCCGTAACGGGAGGTCCTACGAGCAGTACTTC. This rearrangement joins TRBV27 to TRBJ2-7, with 7 bases that match TRBD2. V was pared by 4 bases and J by 1 base, with 10 bases of the junction left unmatched. This CDR3 spans 16 amino acids. The germline CDR1 and CDR2 sequences are MNHEY and SMNVEV (reference sequence).

This sequence joins TRBV18 and TRBJ2-2, with 10 bases fitting TRBD1. The CDR3 totals 15 residues. In germline, CDR1 is KGHSH, CDR2 LQKENI. Trimming took 3 bases from V and 7 from J; bases not matched to a gene: 5. The chain's CDR3 is CASSPGQGLGGELFF. For the CDR3, the DNA is TGTGCCAGCTCACCGGGACAGGGGCTCGGCGGGGAGCTGTTTTTT.

This chain joins TRBV5-5 and TRBJ2-7; TRBD1 agrees at 8 bases. The CDR3 runs to 13 residues. Germline CDR1 is SGHKS and CDR2 is YYEKEE (reference sequence). With V trimmed by 2 bases and J by 7 bases, 5 bases remained unmatched. The CDR3 here is CASSFGTGGEQYF. Here the CDR3 DNA reads TGTGCCAGCAGCTTTGGAACAGGGGGTGAGCAGTACTTC.

V usage is TRBV29-1 and J usage is TRBJ1-1; D ambiguous. This CDR3 contains 13 residues. Germline values: CDR1 SQVTM, CDR2 ANQGSEA. Trimming took off 0 bases at V and 11 bases at J, with 16 bases between the two ends. CDR3 DNA: TGCAGCGTTGAAGACGGGTCCTTGTCAGAGGCTTTCTTT. As protein: CSVEDGSLSEAFF. Drawing the rest from reference TRBV29-1 and TRBJ1-1, the complete variable domain is SAVISQKPSRDICQRGTSLTIQCQVDSQVTMMFWYRQQPGQSLTLIATANQGSEATYESGFVIDKFPISRPNLTFSTLTVSNMSPEDSSIYLCSVEDGSLSEAFFGQGTRLTVV.

The J gene is TRBJ1-2, the V gene TRBV18; no firm D call. Germline CDR1 and CDR2: KGHSH and LQKENI. The CDR3 totals 14 residues. The germline V and J ends were trimmed by 2 bases and 4 bases, with 11 bases remaining between them. The CDR3 region has the DNA TGTGCCAGCTCACCAGAGGAGGGTCCCTATGGCTACACCTTC. Translated: CASSPEEGPYGYTF. The complete variable domain, with remaining parts taken from reference TRBV18 and TRBJ1-2, reads NAGVMQNPRHLVRRRGQEARLRCSPMKGHSHVYWYRQLPEEGLKFMVYLQKENIIDESGMPKERFSAEFPKEGPSILRIQQVVRGDSAAYFCASSPEEGPYGYTFGSGTRLTVV.

The rearrangement uses TRBV19 and TRBJ1-4, with D perhaps matching TRBD1 (5 bases). Trimming took off 5 bases at V and 3 bases at J, with 16 bases between the two ends. CDR3 length equals 16 residues. Germline lookup yields CDR1 LNHDA and CDR2 SQIVND (reference sequence). In DNA form, the CDR3 reads TGTGCCAGTAGTTGGGGAAGACAGTCAGCTAATGAAAAACTGTTTTTT. This translates into CASSWGRQSANEKLFF. Based on the CDR3 plus reference TRBV19 and TRBJ1-4, the full variable domain is DGGITQSPKYLFRKEGQNVTLSCEQNLNHDAMYWYRQDPGQGLRLIYYSQIVNDFQKGDIAEGYSVSREKKESFPLTVTSAQKNPTAFYLCASSWGRQSANEKLFFGSGTQLSVL.

The chain uses TRBV6-5 and TRBJ1-5; D is possibly TRBD1 (6 bases). V was shortened by 8 bases and J by 6 bases, with 17 bases between the two germline ends. CDR3 length: 14 amino acids. Germline V CDR1 and CDR2: MNHEY, SVGAGI. The CDR3 DNA follows: TGTGCCAGCTTCGGGTTAGGGGGTTTTCAGCCCCAGCATTTT. Encoded protein: CASFGLGGFQPQHF.

The V call is TRBV5-6, the J call TRBJ2-5, with 11 bases fitting TRBD2. Germline loops: CDR1 SGHDT, CDR2 YYEEEE. V lost 0 bases and J lost 5; bases outside the gene matches: 9. The CDR3 spans 17 residues. The DNA for the CDR3 is TGTGCCAGCAGCTTGGTCCCCACTAGCGGGAGAGGGGAGACCCAGTACTTC. The encoded protein is CASSLVPTSGRGETQYF.

The rearrangement uses TRBV4-3 and TRBJ2-7; TRBD2 matches 8 bases. V lost 1 base and J lost 2; bases outside the gene matches: 10. Germline lookup yields CDR1 LGHNA and CDR2 YSLEER. The CDR3 totals 17 residues. The CDR3 sequence: CASSQGLSGTRPYEQYF. In nucleotides, the CDR3 is TGCGCCAGCAGCCAAGGGCTCTCCGGGACTAGGCCCTACGAGCAGTACTTC.

This clone was recorded a few times. The chain carries TRBV16 and TRBJ1-2; D is uncertain. Looked up from germline, CDR1 is KGHSY and CDR2 is FQNENV. This CDR3 spans 16 amino acids. V lost 0 bases to trimming and J lost 0 bases, with 11 bases between them. The CDR3 loop is CASSQSSRRANYGYTF. The DNA of the CDR3 is TGTGCCAGCAGCCAATCATCCCGGAGAGCTAACTATGGCTACACCTTC.